Listed below are T cell receptor beta chains from one sample, sequenced in a study of blood T cell repertoires in COVID-19. TCRdb's copy holds only in-frame clones and misses some; the assay was immunoSEQ multiplex PCR. The sample lists under 300,000 clones; 81% were seen once. What was sequenced was peripheral blood. The receptors here all came from a woman aged 60 to 75 with active or convalescent COVID-19. Each CDR3 is given with its conserved first and last residue.

>TRBV19
CASSIGYRGDEQYF
>TRBV4-3
CASSQDPLPTGELFF
>TRBV7-9
CASSPSRGSAYNQPQHF
>TRBV5-1
CASSLLADGTEAFF
>TRBV12-5
CASSRDNDPLHF
>TRBV3-1/TRBV3-2
CASSQERKRTGGTYGYTF
>TRBV5-6
CASTRQGNVYEQYF
>TRBV3-1/TRBV3-2
CASSQAEDRGVRGYTF
>TRBV5-1
CASSSTGDYGYTF
>TRBV7-3
CASSLMDRTADTQYF
>TRBV19
CASSIAGRGTGYTF
>TRBV9
CASTPQGALGGELFF
>TRBV5-1
CASSSGQGGGELFF
>TRBV28
CASSLVRGQYEQYF
>TRBV11-3
CASSLDRGREAFF
>TRBV14
CASSPRTGGNYGYTF
>TRBV14
CASSRDSSYEQYF
>TRBV19
CASSPGQGSGGYTF
>TRBV4-1
CASSQDTGSSYEQYF
>TRBV3-1/TRBV3-2
CASSQEPFTGSYGYTF
>TRBV11-2
CASSLTGSNQPQHF
>TRBV19
CASSPTGRAGANVLTF
>TRBV7-8
CASSSIPLDRGQSNEQFF
>TRBV28
CASSLGLAGGQETQYF
>TRBV19
CASSAPGTHNQPQHF
>TRBV19
CASSIDPAGLSGYTF
>TRBV5-4
CASSPDSPDTQYF
>TRBV18
CASSPASDRSTEAFF
>TRBV19
CASSDGGPSYEQYF
>TRBV5-5
CASSFRGGYEKLFF
>TRBV12-5
CASGPYQPQHF
>TRBV11-2
CASSLATGGATEAFF
>TRBV27
CASSRGTGITDTQYF
>TRBV7-3
CASSSIAGAATDTQYF
>TRBV6-2/TRBV6-3
CASSYRGSFEKLFF
>TRBV6-5
CASSYSTDGNYGYTF
>TRBV28
CAVRGGVSYNSPLHF
>TRBV4-1
CASSPIRTDWNTEAFF
>TRBV7-8
CASSLSTRTGWDGYTF
>TRBV9
CASSARQVSTDTQYF
>TRBV9
CASSVRGTGGDYGYTF
>TRBV9
CASSDYRGMNTEAFF
>TRBV18
CASSPPSSWTGRYEQYF
>TRBV18
CASSPRAGLFYEQYF
>TRBV27
CASSPGQGRSPLHF
>TRBV11-2
CASSQSGGAYNEQFF
>TRBV4-2
CASSQDPGGLNQPQHF